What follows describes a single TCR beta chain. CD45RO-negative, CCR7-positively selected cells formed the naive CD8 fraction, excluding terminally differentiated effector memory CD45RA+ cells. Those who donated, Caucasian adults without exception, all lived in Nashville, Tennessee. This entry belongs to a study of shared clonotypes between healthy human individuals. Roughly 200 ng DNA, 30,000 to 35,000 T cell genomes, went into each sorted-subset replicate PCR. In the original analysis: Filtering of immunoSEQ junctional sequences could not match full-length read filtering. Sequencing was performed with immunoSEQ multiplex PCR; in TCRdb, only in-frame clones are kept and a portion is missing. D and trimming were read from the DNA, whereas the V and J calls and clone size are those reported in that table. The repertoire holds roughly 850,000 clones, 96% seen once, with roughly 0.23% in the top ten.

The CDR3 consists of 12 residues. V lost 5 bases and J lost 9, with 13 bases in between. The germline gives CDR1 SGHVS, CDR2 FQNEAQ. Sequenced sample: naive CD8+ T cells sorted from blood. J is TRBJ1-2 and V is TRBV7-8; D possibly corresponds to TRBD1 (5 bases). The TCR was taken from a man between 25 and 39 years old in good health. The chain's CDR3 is CASSPGDGSYTF. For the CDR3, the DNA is TGTGCCAGCAGCCCGGGGGATGGTAGCTACACCTTC.